The T cell receptor (beta chain) described here comes from a study of OX40 agonist ivuxolimab in advanced cancers. In terms of the full investigation: Ivuxolimab was an agonistic, fully human IgG2 monoclonal antibody directed against OX40 (CD134), a costimulatory receptor. Intravenous ivuxolimab was administered to patients every 2 weeks at six dose levels: 0.01, 0.1, 0.3, 1.5, 3 and 10 mg/kg. Of the roughly 51 patients in dose escalation, 19 had hepatocellular carcinoma, around 15 had melanoma, 9 had renal cell carcinoma and 9 had head and neck cancer. In the dose-escalation cohort, around four fifths of patients were male, and the mean age was roughly 60 years, with a range of roughly 20 to 79. Prior anti-PD-1, anti-PD-L1 or anti-CTLA-4 therapy was permitted, and approximately 41% of dose-escalation patients had received checkpoint inhibitors. Partial responses were achieved by three dose-escalation patients, of whom one had hepatocellular carcinoma and two had cutaneous melanoma. The purpose of peripheral TCRbeta sequencing was to test whether ivuxolimab changed TCR sequence diversity and led to clonal T-cell expansion. The monotherapy dose-escalation portion (N ≈ 52 patients) of the phase I ivuxolimab trial is reported in the paper.

Turning to this clone: Its antigen has not been determined. Qualities for individual bases were not recorded, and no much larger clone is one base off.

Genomic DNA was extracted from sorted cells for sequencing of the TCRbeta CDR3 region. The immunoSEQ Assay was used to sequence the TCRbeta CDR3 regions. TCRdb mirrors the immuneACCESS table, restricted to in-frame sequences. Some clones are absent from its copies; in checked studies, under half trace to an unresolved V gene, and the reason for the others is unknown. Across this sample there are about 150,000 clones, with around 94% seen only once. About 0.31% of the sample is in the top ten clones. Summary of the overall study and its limitations: In the 0.1-3.0 mg/kg groups, partial responders were among the patients with the lowest normalized peripheral clonal expansion, particularly in CD8+ T cells. At doses of 0.1 to 3.0 mg/kg, clonal expansion of both CD4+ and CD8+ T cells in blood was seen between baseline and week 6. Low levels of normalized T-cell clonal expansion were also seen in some patients who did not respond. Which antigens the clonally expanded peripheral T cells were specific for was not determined. After ivuxolimab, more expanded clones were found on average in CD8+ T cells than in CD4+ T cells.

The trial excluded patients who had a history of autoimmune disease or were on systemic immunosuppression. Peripheral blood for TCR sequencing was collected from all dose cohorts at baseline, on cycle 4 day 1, and on cycle 7 day 1. The samples were drawn from a first-in-human, open-label, multicenter phase I dose-escalation trial of ivuxolimab. Adults with locally advanced or metastatic melanoma, renal cell, hepatocellular, or head and neck squamous cell carcinoma were enrolled in the trial. CD4+ and CD8+ T cells were sorted separately from peripheral blood before TCR sequencing. This specimen was CD4+ or CD8+ T cells sorted from blood, taken in a trial of the OX40 agonist ivuxolimab. The receptor comes from an adult with an advanced solid tumor such as melanoma, head and neck, liver or kidney cancer.

The nucleotide sequence is given as TGTGCCAGCAGCCGACTAGCGCTCAATGAGCAGTTCTTC. It is translated as CASSRLALNEQFF. The chain links TRBV7-9 with TRBJ2-1, with 8 bases aligning to TRBD2. Via the germline V gene (reference sequence), CDR1 is SEHNR and CDR2 FQNEAQ. Germline trimming amounts to 5 bases on V and 6 bases on J, with 3 as the count of junction bases outside the gene matches. From its cysteine to its phenylalanine, the CDR3 spans 13 amino acids. Of the read, only the CDR3 DNA is kept; its 39 bases are in frame from base 1.